These 32 T cell receptor beta chains came from one sample sequenced in a study of regulatory T cells in long-lasting Graves disease. Time point reported: persistent/refractory GD, antithyroid drugs over 5 years with positive TRAb. The TCR library was prepared using RNA isolated from PBMCs. Combining iRepertoire HTBI primers with Arm-PCR of CDR3 regions, the authors built TCR beta libraries. One entry per CDR3 protein, called by TCRdb with MiXCR from the multiplex PCR reads. The table includes about half a million distinct CDR3 sequences, 22% detected once. The sample here was peripheral blood mononuclear cells (PBMCs), taken when the disease was refractory, from a patient treated with antithyroid drugs. Receptors originate from a female donor with Graves disease.

This clonotype was seen at least ten times. This chain joins TRBV12-3 or TRBV12-4 and TRBJ1-6; the D is unclear. Trimming took 8 bases from V and 7 from J, leaving 9 bases between them. The length of the CDR3 is 12 residues. This chain's CDR3 is CASPPPNSPLHF. In DNA, the CDR3 is TGTGCCAGCCCCCCCCCAAATTCACCCCTCCACTTT.

J is TRBJ1-5 and V is TRBV6-1; no clear D gene. Germline CDR1 MNHNS, CDR2 SASEGT. V lost 11 bases and J 0 bases, leaving 8 bases between the germline ends. The CDR3 is 12 amino acids. DNA for the CDR3: TGTGCCGGCCGCTATAGCAATCAGCCCCAGCATTTT. Protein: CAGRYSNQPQHF.

This clonotype has a handful of counts. This chain connects TRBV3-1 to TRBJ2-5; possible D gene TRBD2, 6 bases. Germline values: CDR1 LGHDT, CDR2 YNNKEL (reference sequence). The length of the CDR3 is 15 residues. The ends were cut back, 3 bases at V and 8 bases at J, with 19 bases in the middle. In DNA, the CDR3 is TGTGCCAGCAGCCATTTGACTAGACCCCCGGTCACCCAGTACTTC. Its protein is CASSHLTRPPVTQYF.

This clonotype was seen a handful of times. J is TRBJ2-7 and V is TRBV25-1, with TRBD1 identical over 8 bases. The CDR3 runs to 15 residues. V lost 1 base and J lost 0; bases outside the gene matches: 2. Germline V gene lookup returns CDR1 MGHDK and CDR2 SYGVNS. CDR3 residues: CASSESGTGSYEQYF. CDR3 in DNA: TGTGCCAGCAGTGAATCGGGGACAGGCTCCTACGAGCAGTACTTC.

This clonotype showed up many times. The chain joins TRBV12-3 or TRBV12-4 to TRBJ2-7, with 12 nucleotides matching TRBD2. This CDR3 contains 14 residues. V shed 7 bases and J 6 bases; nucleotides not matched to a gene: 7. In DNA, the CDR3 is TGTGCCAGCACCCTCTCGGGACTAGCGGGCGAGCAGTACTTC. It encodes CASTLSGLAGEQYF.

A few counts support this clonotype. The rearrangement links TRBV6-2 or TRBV6-3 to TRBJ1-1, with TRBD1 matching over 8 bases. Germline V gene data show CDR1 as MNHEY and CDR2 as SVGEGT. This CDR3 spans 15 amino acids. The J segment lost 7 bases and the V segment lost 6 bases, leaving 13 bases of the junction unmatched. The CDR3 protein is CASRQTGQGAGEAFF. DNA for the CDR3: TGTGCCAGCAGACAAACCGGACAGGGAGCGGGTGAAGCTTTCTTT.

This clonotype appeared once. This could be a read error, since a much larger clone is one nucleotide away. V gene TRBV6-1 combines with J gene TRBJ1-4; a weak D match, TRBD1 (6 bases). V lost 7 bases and J lost 8, with 17 bases in between. The germline CDR1 and CDR2 sequences are MNHNS and SASEGT. This CDR3 is built from 14 residues. The CDR3 protein is CASTSAGAPEKLFF. The CDR3 DNA reads TGTGCCAGCACCTCAGCGGGGGCGCCAGAAAAACTGTTTTTT.

This clonotype was recorded at least ten times. CDR3 sequence: CASSQTRGPRVEKLFF. CDR3 DNA sequence: TGTGCCAGCAGCCAGACGCGGGGACCGCGGGTAGAAAAACTGTTTTTT. The chain is built from TRBV12-3 or TRBV12-4 and TRBJ1-4, with D maybe TRBD1 (5 bases). The CDR3 contains 16 residues. V gave up 6 bases and J gave up 8 bases, with 22 bases separating them.

This chain uses TRBV28 with TRBJ1-5; D remains unclear. V was pared by 3 bases and J by 3 bases, with 21 bases between. CDR1 is MDHEN, CDR2 SYDVKM, per germline. This CDR3 has 18 amino acids. CDR3 residues: CASSFSRKGRVFNQPQHF. CDR3 nucleotides: TGTGCCAGCAGTTTTAGTCGAAAAGGGCGGGTGTTCAATCAGCCCCAGCATTTT.

With respect to this clonotype: An end of the junction differs from the germline gene, which may be a read error. This rearrangement joins TRBV2 to TRBJ2-2; TRBD2 agrees at 10 bases. The CDR3 extends over 15 amino acids. CDR1 and CDR2 (germline): SNHLY, FYNNEI. In DNA form, the CDR3 reads TGTGCCAGCAGCACAAGCGGGAGGGCCTTCGGGGAGCTGTCTTTT. It encodes CASSTSGRAFGELSF.

In its sample, this clonotype was seen many times. The chain combines TRBV11-2 with TRBJ1-2, with D possibly TRBD1 on 5 matching bases. This CDR3 has 14 residues. The germline gives CDR1 SGHAT, CDR2 FQNNGV. V was pared by 5 bases and J by 5 bases, with 15 bases between. The CDR3 protein is CASSLQTAGYGYTF. The CDR3 bases are TGTGCCAGCAGCCTGCAGACAGCGGGGTATGGCTACACCTTC.

This clonotype has only a few counts. The chain has TRBV6-1 and TRBJ1-1; D may be TRBD1 (6 bases). Between the trimmed V and J ends, which lost 6 bases and 0 bases, there was a span of 20 bases. The CDR3 is 17 amino acids. Germline V gene data show CDR1 as MNHNS and CDR2 as SASEGT. CDR3 protein: CASRTRGGLGMNTEAFF. The CDR3 DNA is TGTGCCAGCAGGACCCGAGGGGGATTAGGAATGAACACTGAAGCTTTCTTT.

This clonotype was seen repeatedly, ten times or more. This chain joins TRBV5-8 and TRBJ2-7; 7 bases fit TRBD1. The CDR3 consists of 14 residues. CDR1 is SGHTS and CDR2 is YDEGEE in the germline V gene. V shed 4 bases and J 5 bases; nucleotides not matched to a gene: 9. The CDR3 reads CASSGSGGADEQYF. The CDR3, as DNA: TGTGCCAGCAGCGGCTCAGGGGGAGCGGACGAGCAGTACTTC.

This clonotype has only a few counts. The chain carries TRBV13 and TRBJ2-7, with D tentatively TRBD1 (5 bases). V dropped 2 bases and J dropped 6 bases, with 14 bases sitting between them. Germline CDR1 and CDR2: PRHDT and FYEKMQ (reference sequence). This CDR3 comprises 14 residues. The DNA for the CDR3 is TGTGCCAGCAGCTTAACCCCCATAAGGGGCGAGCAGTACTTC. It encodes CASSLTPIRGEQYF.

The genes are TRBV19 and TRBJ2-2; D is unclear. CDR3 length: 12 residues. The V end lost 7 bases, the J end lost 3 bases, and 6 bases lay between the germline ends. Germline V lookup: CDR1 LNHDA, CDR2 SQIVND (reference sequence). The CDR3 DNA reads TGTGCCAGTAAGTGGTACACCGGGGAGCTGTTTTTT. This sequence encodes CASKWYTGELFF.

This clonotype occurred many times. This chain links TRBV3-1 with TRBJ2-5, with D hard to call. From germline, CDR1 is LGHDT and CDR2 YNNKEL (reference sequence). The V and J ends lost 1 base and 4 bases respectively, with 7 bases between them. The length of the CDR3 is 13 residues. CDR3 DNA: TGTGCCAGCAGCCAAGTGGACGGAGAGACCCAGTACTTC. This translates into CASSQVDGETQYF.

Concerning this clonotype itself: A read error may be the cause here, since a much bigger clone is one base away. The CDR3 ends on some other residue instead of the conserved phenylalanine or tryptophan, so this is likely a read error. The V gene is TRBV6-5, the J gene TRBJ1-1; no reliable D call. CDR3 size: 13 residues. Germline loops: CDR1 MNHEY, CDR2 SVGAGI. The V end lost 2 bases, the J end lost 5 bases, and 9 bases lay between the germline ends. Here the CDR3 DNA reads TGTGCCAGCAGTTACCTAATAAGAACTGAAGCTTTCCTT. Residues: CASSYLIRTEAFL.

This sequence joins TRBV6-2 or TRBV6-3 and TRBJ2-6; D might be TRBD1 (6 bases). Looked up from germline, CDR1 is MNHEY and CDR2 is SVGEGT. The CDR3 runs to 16 residues. The V end lost 5 bases, the J end lost 3 bases, and 14 bases lay between the germline ends. CDR3 sequence: CASSRSTGIGANVLTF. The CDR3 DNA reads TGTGCCAGCAGTCGATCAACAGGGATTGGGGCCAACGTCCTGACTTTC.

This clonotype was counted between two and nine times. J is TRBJ2-2 and V is TRBV27; no definite D call. Trimming pared 5 bases from V and 6 bases from J, leaving 13 bases between. The CDR3 has 14 amino acids. The germline V gene has CDR1 MNHEY and CDR2 SMNVEV (reference sequence). CDR3 in DNA: TGTGCCAGCAGTATAAGGGTAGAGCCCGGGGAGCTGTTTTTT. Encoded protein: CASSIRVEPGELFF.

This clonotype was picked up many times. The J gene is TRBJ1-5, the V gene TRBV28; TRBD1 matches 7 bases. The CDR3 length is 16 residues. CDR1 and CDR2 from the germline V gene are MDHEN and SYDVKM. Trimming took 4 bases from V and 2 from J; bases not matched to a gene: 8. The CDR3 region has the DNA TGTGCCAGCAGTTATATTACAGGGGAGGGCAATCAGCCCCAGCATTTT. Protein product: CASSYITGEGNQPQHF.

This clonotype was seen repeatedly, ten times or more. The rearrangement joins TRBV6-1 to TRBJ1-1, with TRBD1 matching 8 bases. The germline gives CDR1 MNHNS, CDR2 SASEGT. Trimming removed 6 bases from V and 6 bases from J; junction bases left unmatched: 9. CDR3 length equals 14 residues. CDR3 loop: CASRAQGAMAEAFF. CDR3 in DNA: TGTGCCAGCAGGGCGCAGGGGGCGATGGCTGAAGCTTTCTTT.

The gene calls are TRBV5-1 and TRBJ1-6; D not certain. The CDR3 spans 16 residues. CDR1 SGHRS and CDR2 YFSETQ come from the germline V gene. The ends were cut back, 0 bases at V and 0 bases at J, with 7 bases in the middle. The CDR3 region is CASSLVGGSYNSPLHF. CDR3 DNA: TGCGCCAGCAGCTTGGTCGGAGGCTCCTATAATTCACCCCTCCACTTT.

The chain employs TRBV20-1 and TRBJ1-2, with D maybe TRBD1 (5 bases). The CDR3 has 13 residues. Trimming stripped 6 bases from V and 4 bases from J, with 15 bases between. CDR1 and CDR2 from the germline V gene are DFQATT and SNEGSKA (reference sequence). The CDR3 loop is CSANGGDGYGYTF. The CDR3, as DNA: TGCAGTGCCAACGGGGGGGATGGCTATGGCTACACCTTC.

The chain's CDR3 is CASSEALLESYEQYF. As DNA, the CDR3 is TGTGCCAGCAGTGAAGCGCTTCTGGAGTCCTACGAGCAGTACTTC. The rearrangement joins TRBV2 to TRBJ2-7; D remains unclear. The CDR3 runs 15 residues. Germline V gives CDR1 SNHLY, CDR2 FYNNEI. V shed 0 bases and J shed 1 base, with 10 bases lying between them.

The DNA of the CDR3 is TGTGCCAGCAGCTTAGAAGGGCCTGCTAACTATGGCTACACCTTC. It is translated as CASSLEGPANYGYTF. The chain uses TRBV11-2 and TRBJ1-2; D is undetermined. V lost 0 bases, J lost 0 bases, and 8 bases lay in between. Germline V gene data show CDR1 as SGHAT and CDR2 as FQNNGV. The CDR3 is 15 amino acids.

In this sample, this clonotype turned up many times. The junction shows a germline mismatch at one end, possibly a read error. This chain links TRBV7-7 with TRBJ2-5, with D possibly being TRBD2 (5 bases). Germline loops: CDR1 SSHAT, CDR2 FNYEAQ (reference sequence). CDR3 size: 13 residues. This chain's CDR3 is CASSLARPETQYF. For the CDR3, the DNA is TGTGCTAGCAGCTTAGCGCGGCCAGAGACCCAGTACTTC.

The sample holds a few counts of this clonotype. The chain employs TRBV14 and TRBJ2-7, with 9 bases lining up with TRBD2. V trimming: 1 base; J trimming: 5 bases; junction bases outside the gene matches: 9. The CDR3 has 16 amino acids. Germline V CDR1 and CDR2: SGHDN, FVKESK. CDR3 in amino acids: CASSQGTRLADHEQYF. DNA of the CDR3: TGTGCCAGCAGCCAAGGTACTAGACTAGCGGACCACGAGCAGTACTTC.

This chain uses TRBV20-1 with TRBJ1-2; TRBD1 matches 8 bases. V gave up 6 bases and J gave up 3 bases; unmatched junction bases: 3. This CDR3 spans 12 amino acids. Per germline, CDR1 DFQATT and CDR2 SNEGSKA (reference sequence). Here the CDR3 DNA reads TGCAGTGCGCCGACAGGGGACTATGGCTACACCTTC. This translates into CSAPTGDYGYTF.

CDR3 residues: CASSGYRGGIKGYTF. The CDR3 DNA sequence: TGTGCCAGCAGCGGATACAGGGGAGGCATCAAAGGCTACACCTTC. J is TRBJ1-2 and V is TRBV7-6; 7 bases agree with TRBD1. In germline, CDR1 is SGHVS, CDR2 FNYEAQ. This CDR3 spans 15 amino acids. The J segment lost 8 bases and the V segment lost 5 bases, leaving 14 bases of the junction unmatched.

The chain combines TRBV30 with TRBJ2-1; D possibly corresponds to TRBD1 (5 bases). CDR1 and CDR2 (germline): GTSNPN, SVGIG (reference sequence). The length of the CDR3 is 12 residues. Deletions cut 5 bases from V and 8 bases from J, with 13 bases between. The DNA for the CDR3 is TGTGCCTGGTTGTCAGAAGGGGATGAGCAGTTCTTC. Residues: CAWLSEGDEQFF.

The V call is TRBV11-3, the J call TRBJ2-1; either TRBD1 or TRBD2 may supply D (5 bases each). This CDR3 contains 15 residues. Trimming pared 5 bases from V and 3 bases from J, leaving 14 bases between. CDR1 SGHNT and CDR2 YENEEA come from the germline V gene. CDR3 sequence reads: CASSPGTSYYNEQFF. CDR3 DNA sequence: TGTGCCAGCAGCCCCGGGACCAGCTACTACAATGAGCAGTTCTTC.

This clonotype was seen repeatedly, ten times or more. This chain joins TRBV2 and TRBJ1-2; maybe TRBD1 (6 bases). Looked up from germline, CDR1 is SNHLY and CDR2 is FYNNEI. Trimming removed 1 base from V and 4 bases from J, with 10 bases in between. The CDR3 runs to 14 residues. This CDR3 reads CASSEGQESYGYTF. Written as DNA, the CDR3 is TGTGCCAGCAGTGAAGGACAGGAAAGCTATGGCTACACCTTC. Complete variable domain (other parts from reference TRBV2 and TRBJ1-2): EPEVTQTPSHQVTQMGQEVILRCVPISNHLYFYWYRQILGQKVEFLVSFYNNEISEKSEIFDDQFSVERPDGSNFTLKIRSTKLEDSAMYFCASSEGQESYGYTFGSGTRLTVV.